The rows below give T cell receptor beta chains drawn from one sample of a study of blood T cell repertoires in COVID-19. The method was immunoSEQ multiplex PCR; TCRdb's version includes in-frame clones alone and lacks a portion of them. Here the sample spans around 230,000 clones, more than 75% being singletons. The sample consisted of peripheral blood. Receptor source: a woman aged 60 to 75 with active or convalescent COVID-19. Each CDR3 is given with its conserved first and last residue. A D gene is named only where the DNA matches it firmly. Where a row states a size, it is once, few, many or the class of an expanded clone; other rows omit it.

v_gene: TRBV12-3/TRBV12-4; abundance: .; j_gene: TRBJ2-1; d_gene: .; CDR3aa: CASSPENEQFF; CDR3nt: TGTGCCAGCAGCCCTGAGAATGAGCAGTTCTTC
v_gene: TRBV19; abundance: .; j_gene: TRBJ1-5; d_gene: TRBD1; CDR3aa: CASSPTGVDQPQHF; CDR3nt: TGTGCCAGTAGCCCGACAGGGGTCGATCAGCCCCAGCATTTT
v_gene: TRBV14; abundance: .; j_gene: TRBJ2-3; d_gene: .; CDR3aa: CASSLGLTDTQYF; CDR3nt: TGTGCCAGCAGCTTGGGGCTCACAGATACGCAGTATTTT
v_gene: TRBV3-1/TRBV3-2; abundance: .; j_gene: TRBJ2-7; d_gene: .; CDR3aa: CASSPEKHRSSYEQYF; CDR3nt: TGTGCCAGCAGCCCAGAGAAACATCGGAGCTCCTACGAGCAGTACTTC
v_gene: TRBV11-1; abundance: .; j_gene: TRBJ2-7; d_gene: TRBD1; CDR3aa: CASSTRTGTYEQYF; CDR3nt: TGTGCCAGCAGCACCAGGACAGGGACGTACGAGCAGTACTTC
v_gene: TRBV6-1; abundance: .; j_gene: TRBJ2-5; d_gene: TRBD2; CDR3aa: CASSEGEGTETQYF; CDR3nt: TGTGCCAGCAGTGAAGGGGAGGGAACAGAGACCCAGTACTTC
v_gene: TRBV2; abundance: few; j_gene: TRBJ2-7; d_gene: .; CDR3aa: CASRGGRKDEQYF; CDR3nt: TGTGCCAGCAGGGGAGGCAGAAAGGACGAGCAGTACTTC
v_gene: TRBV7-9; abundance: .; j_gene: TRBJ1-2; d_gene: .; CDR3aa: CASSPNTRGGHGYTF; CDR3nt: TGTGCCAGCAGCCCAAACACCCGTGGGGGCCATGGCTACACCTTC
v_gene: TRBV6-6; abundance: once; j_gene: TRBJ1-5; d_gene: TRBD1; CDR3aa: CASSRRDSNQPQHF; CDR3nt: TGTGCCAGCAGTAGGCGGGACAGTAATCAGCCCCAGCATTTT
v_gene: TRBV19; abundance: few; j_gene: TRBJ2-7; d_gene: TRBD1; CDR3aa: CASSNLGTGVDEQYF; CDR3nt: TGTGCCAGTTCCAACCTCGGGACAGGGGTGGACGAGCAGTACTTC
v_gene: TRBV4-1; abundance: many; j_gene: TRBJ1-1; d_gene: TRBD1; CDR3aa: CASTSGTAFEAFF; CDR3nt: TGCGCCAGCACCTCCGGGACAGCCTTTGAAGCTTTCTTT
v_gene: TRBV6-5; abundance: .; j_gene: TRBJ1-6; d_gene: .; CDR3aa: CASSYSSGGGDSPLHF; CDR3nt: TGTGCCAGCAGTTACTCGAGTGGGGGCGGCGATTCACCCCTCCACTTT
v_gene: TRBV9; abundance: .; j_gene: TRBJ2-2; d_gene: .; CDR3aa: CASSWMGDTGELFF; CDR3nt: TGTGCCAGTAGTTGGATGGGCGACACCGGGGAGCTGTTTTTT
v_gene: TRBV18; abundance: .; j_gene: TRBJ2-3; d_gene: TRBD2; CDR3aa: CASTRLAGLTDTQYF; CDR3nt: TGTGCCAGCACGAGACTAGCGGGACTCACAGATACGCAGTATTTT
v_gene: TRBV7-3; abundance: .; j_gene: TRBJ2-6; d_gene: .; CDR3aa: CASSNTGTISGANVLTF; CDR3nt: TGTGCCAGCAGCAATACCGGGACAATCTCTGGGGCCAACGTCCTGACTTTC
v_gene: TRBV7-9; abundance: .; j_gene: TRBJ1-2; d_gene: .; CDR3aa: CASSTWTARGNYGYTF; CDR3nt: TGTGCCAGCAGCACCTGGACAGCCCGAGGGAACTATGGCTACACCTTC
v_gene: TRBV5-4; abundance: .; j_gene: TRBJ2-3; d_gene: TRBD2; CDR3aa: CASSRGTSIGPDTQYF; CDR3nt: TGTGCCAGCAGCAGGGGGACTAGCATTGGGCCAGATACGCAGTATTTT
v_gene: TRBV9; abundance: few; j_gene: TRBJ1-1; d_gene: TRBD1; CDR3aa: CASSPLQGAETEAFF; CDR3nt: TGTGCCAGCAGCCCGTTACAGGGGGCCGAGACTGAAGCTTTCTTT
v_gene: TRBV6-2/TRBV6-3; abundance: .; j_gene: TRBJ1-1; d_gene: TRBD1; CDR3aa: CASSYGQGRAFF; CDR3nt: TGTGCCAGCAGTTACGGACAGGGGCGAGCTTTCTTT
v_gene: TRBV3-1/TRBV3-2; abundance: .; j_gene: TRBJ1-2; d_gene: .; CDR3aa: CASSRRPGGITNYGYTF; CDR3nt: TGTGCCAGCAGCCGAAGGCCCGGCGGGATCACCAACTATGGCTACACCTTC
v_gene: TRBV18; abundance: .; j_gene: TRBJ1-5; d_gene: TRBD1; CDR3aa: CASSPTGSSNQPQHF; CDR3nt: TGTGCCAGCTCACCGACAGGGTCAAGCAATCAGCCCCAGCATTTT
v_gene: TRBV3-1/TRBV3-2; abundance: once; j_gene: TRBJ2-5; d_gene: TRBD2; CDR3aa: CASSQEAPRGGLGETQYF; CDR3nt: TGTGCCAGCAGCCAAGAGGCCCCCCGGGGGGGGCTCGGAGAGACCCAGTACTTC
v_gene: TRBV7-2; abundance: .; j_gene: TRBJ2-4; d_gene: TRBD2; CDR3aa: CASSLGSSGGAKNIQYF; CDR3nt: TGTGCCAGCAGCTTAGGATCTAGCGGGGGGGCCAAAAACATTCAGTACTTC
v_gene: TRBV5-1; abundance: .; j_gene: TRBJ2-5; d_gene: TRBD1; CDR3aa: CASRASGGETQYF; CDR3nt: TGCGCCAGCAGGGCGTCAGGGGGAGAGACCCAGTACTTC
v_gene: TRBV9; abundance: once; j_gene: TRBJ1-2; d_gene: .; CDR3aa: CASSVGGEIYGYTF; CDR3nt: TGTGCCAGCAGCGTAGGAGGCGAAATATATGGCTACACCTTC
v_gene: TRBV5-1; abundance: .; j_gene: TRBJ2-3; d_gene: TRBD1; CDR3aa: CASSPRTGRTDTQYF; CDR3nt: TGCGCCAGCAGCCCGCGGACAGGGCGCACAGATACGCAGTATTTT
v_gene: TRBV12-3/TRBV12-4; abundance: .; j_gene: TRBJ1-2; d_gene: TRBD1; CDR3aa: CASSLDRGYGYTF; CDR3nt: TGTGCCAGCAGTTTAGACAGGGGCTATGGCTACACCTTC
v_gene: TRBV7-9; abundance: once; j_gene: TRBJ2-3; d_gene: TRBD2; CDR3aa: CASSLMAGGGARDTQYF; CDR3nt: TGTGCCAGCAGCTTAATGGCTGGCGGGGGGGCACGGGATACGCAGTATTTT
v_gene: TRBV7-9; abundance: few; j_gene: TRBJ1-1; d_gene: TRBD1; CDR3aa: CASSLGTGNTEAFF; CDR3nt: TGTGCCAGCAGCTTAGGGACAGGGAACACTGAAGCTTTCTTT
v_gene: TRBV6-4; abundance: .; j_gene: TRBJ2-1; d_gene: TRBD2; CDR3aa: CASSESSGGGNNEQFF; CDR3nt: TGTGCCAGCAGTGAATCTAGCGGGGGGGGCAACAATGAGCAGTTCTTC
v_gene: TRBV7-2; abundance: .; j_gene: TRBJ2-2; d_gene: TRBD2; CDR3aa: CASSARLAGGPGELFF; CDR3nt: TGTGCCAGCAGCGCCCGACTAGCGGGGGGACCCGGGGAGCTGTTTTTT
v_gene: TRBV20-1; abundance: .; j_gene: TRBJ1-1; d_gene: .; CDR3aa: CSASSQTEAFF; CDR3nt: TGCAGTGCTAGTTCACAAACTGAAGCTTTCTTT
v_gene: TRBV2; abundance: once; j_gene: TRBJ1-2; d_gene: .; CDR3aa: CASSLAGALGGYGYTF; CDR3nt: TGTGCCAGCAGTTTAGCAGGGGCCCTCGGTGGCTATGGCTACACCTTC
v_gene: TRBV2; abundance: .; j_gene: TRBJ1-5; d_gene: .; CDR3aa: CASSPDSHSNQPQHF; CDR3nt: TGTGCCAGCAGTCCCGACAGTCATAGCAATCAGCCCCAGCATTTT
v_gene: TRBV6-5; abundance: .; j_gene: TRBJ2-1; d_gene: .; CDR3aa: CASSYSGGTTYNEQFF; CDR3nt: TGTGCCAGCAGTTACTCGGGAGGAACAACCTACAATGAGCAGTTCTTC
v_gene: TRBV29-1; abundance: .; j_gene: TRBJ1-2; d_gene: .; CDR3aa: CSVPWGGFQGDYGYTF; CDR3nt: TGCAGCGTCCCCTGGGGAGGGTTCCAAGGGGACTATGGCTACACCTTC
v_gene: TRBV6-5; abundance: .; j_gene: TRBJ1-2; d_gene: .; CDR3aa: CASSSPSFPFRGGYTF; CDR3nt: TGTGCCAGCAGTTCCCCCTCTTTCCCCTTCAGGGGCGGCTACACCTTC